These 11 T cell receptor beta chains were all obtained from the same sample, sequenced in a study of blood T cell repertoires in COVID-19 (dated by TCRdb to about 2020). Library preparation was by the immunoSEQ multiplex PCR assay. The source is immuneACCESS, and TCRdb retained only in-frame sequences with V and J called. Part of the clones is not carried over; for the studies checked, unresolved V genes explain less than half of this, and the remainder is unexplained. This sample is represented by around 300,000 clones; about nine tenths of them were singletons. Jointly, the top ten make up 2% to 2.5% of the sample. The sequenced material came from peripheral blood. These receptor sequences come from a woman aged 25 to 39 with COVID-19, enrolled during active disease.

The chain couples TRBV9 to TRBJ1-6; a weak D match, TRBD1 (6 bases). This CDR3 comprises 17 residues. The germline V and J ends were trimmed by 3 bases and 10 bases, with 23 bases remaining between them. From germline, CDR1 is SGDLS and CDR2 YYNGEE. This CDR3 reads CASSAGDVEGERSPLHF. CDR3 nucleotides: TGTGCCAGCAGCGCAGGAGACGTAGAGGGGGAGAGATCACCCCTCCACTTT.

The chain is built from TRBV7-2 and TRBJ2-7, with a weak D call TRBD1 (6 bases). CDR3 length: 15 residues. The V end was cut by 1 base, the J end by 0 bases, with 10 bases between. Looked up from germline, CDR1 is SGHTA and CDR2 is FQGNSA. The CDR3 coding sequence is TGTGCCAGCAGCTTAGGGCAGGGGAACTCCTACGAGCAGTACTTC. Translated, it gives CASSLGQGNSYEQYF.

The chain employs TRBV5-5 and TRBJ1-2; maybe TRBD1 (6 bases). Germline V gives CDR1 SGHKS, CDR2 YYEKEE (reference sequence). Trimming cost V 4 bases and J 4 bases, with 20 bases left between them. The CDR3 has 16 residues. The CDR3 here is CASSPTYRAKGYGYTF. As DNA, the CDR3 is TGTGCCAGCAGCCCCACCTACAGGGCGAAGGGCTATGGCTACACCTTC. Based on the CDR3 plus reference TRBV5-5 and TRBJ1-2, the full variable domain is DAGVTQSPTHLIKTRGQQVTLRCSPISGHKSVSWYQQVLGQGPQFIFQYYEKEERGRGNFPDRFSARQFPNYSSELNVNALLLGDSALYLCASSPTYRAKGYGYTFGSGTRLTVV.

V and J are TRBV4-1 and TRBJ1-2; D is perhaps TRBD1 (6 bases). With 0 bases removed from V and 3 bases from J, the gap between germline ends came to 11 bases. In germline, CDR1 is MGHRA, CDR2 YSYEKL. This CDR3 contains 15 residues. The DNA of the CDR3 is TGCGCCAGCAGCCAAGATTCAGGGGCCTACTATGGCTACACCTTC. Translating it yields CASSQDSGAYYGYTF.

V usage is TRBV5-6 and J usage is TRBJ2-1; D may be TRBD1 (5 bases). Germline assignment: CDR1 SGHDT and CDR2 YYEEEE. CDR3 size: 13 residues. V lost 3 bases and J 8 bases, leaving 12 bases between the germline ends. CDR3 protein: CASSYKGADEQFF. In nucleotides, the CDR3 is TGTGCCAGCAGCTATAAAGGGGCGGATGAGCAGTTCTTC.

The chain couples TRBV11-2 to TRBJ1-2; 7 bases are shared with TRBD1. The germline CDR1 and CDR2 sequences are SGHAT and FQNNGV. CDR3 length equals 14 residues. Germline trimming cut 5 bases from V and 4 bases from J; bases unmatched to any gene: 7. The DNA of the CDR3 is TGTGCCAGCAGCCCTGGACAGGATTTCTATGGCTACACCTTC. It encodes CASSPGQDFYGYTF.

This clone has only a few counts. The gene calls are TRBV28 and TRBJ1-2; D gene uncertain. Germline values: CDR1 MDHEN, CDR2 SYDVKM. The CDR3 has 13 residues. V gave up 2 bases and J gave up 0 bases, with 4 bases separating them. The CDR3 coding sequence is TGTGCCAGCAGTTTAACAGCTAACTATGGCTACACCTTC. This codes for CASSLTANYGYTF.

V gene TRBV2 combines with J gene TRBJ1-5; TRBD1 aligns across 8 bases. CDR3 length: 15 amino acids. Germline assignment: CDR1 SNHLY and CDR2 FYNNEI. V lost 9 bases, J lost 2 bases, and 9 bases stayed unmatched. CDR3 sequence: CASDVQGGGNQPQHF. The CDR3 coding sequence is TGTGCCAGTGACGTACAGGGGGGAGGCAATCAGCCCCAGCATTTT.

V and J are TRBV11-2 and TRBJ1-2, with TRBD1 as a possible D gene (6 bases). CDR3 size: 12 residues. Deletions cut 5 bases from V and 3 bases from J, with 7 bases between. Germline V gene lookup returns CDR1 SGHAT and CDR2 FQNNGV. The DNA of the CDR3 is TGTGCCAGCAGCCGACAGGACTATGGCTACACCTTC. This gives the protein CASSRQDYGYTF.

The chain recombines TRBV25-1 with TRBJ1-1; the D is unclear. Trimming pared 0 bases from V and 8 bases from J, leaving 10 bases between. The CDR3 covers 13 residues. CDR1 is MGHDK, CDR2 SYGVNS, per germline. CDR3 bases: TGTGCCAGCAGTGAATACCGGGGAGGGGAAGCTTTCTTT. Residues: CASSEYRGGEAFF.

This clone occurred once. The rearrangement links TRBV28 to TRBJ1-5, with 7 bases lining up with TRBD1. V was pared by 6 bases and J by 5 bases, with 7 bases of the junction left unmatched. Germline V gives CDR1 MDHEN, CDR2 SYDVKM. CDR3 length equals 14 residues. The CDR3 loop is CASRTGQAHQPQHF. CDR3 bases: TGTGCCAGCAGGACAGGGCAGGCCCATCAGCCCCAGCATTTT.